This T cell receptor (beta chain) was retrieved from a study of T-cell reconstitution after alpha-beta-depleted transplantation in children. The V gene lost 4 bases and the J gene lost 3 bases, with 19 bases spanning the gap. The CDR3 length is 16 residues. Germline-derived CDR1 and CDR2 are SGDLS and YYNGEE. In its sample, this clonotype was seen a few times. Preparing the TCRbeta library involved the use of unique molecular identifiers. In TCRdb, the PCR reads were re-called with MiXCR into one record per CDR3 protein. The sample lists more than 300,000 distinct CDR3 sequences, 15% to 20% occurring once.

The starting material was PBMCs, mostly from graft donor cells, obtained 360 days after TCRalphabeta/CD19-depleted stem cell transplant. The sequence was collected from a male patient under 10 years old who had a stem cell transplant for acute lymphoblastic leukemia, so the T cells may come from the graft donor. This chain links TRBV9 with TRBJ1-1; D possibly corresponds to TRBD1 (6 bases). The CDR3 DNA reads TGTGCCAGCAGCAACCCCCAGGGGAATGGGGACACTGAAGCTTTCTTT. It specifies CASSNPQGNGDTEAFF.